This is a list of T cell receptor beta chains from one sample in a study of blood T cell repertoires in COVID-19. Measured with immunoSEQ multiplex PCR; TCRdb has only the in-frame clones, and not every one. The data hold roughly 50,000 clones, with approximately 85% observed a single time. The sample comprised peripheral blood. The receptor source for this set is a middle-aged man with acute or convalescent COVID-19. Each CDR3 is given with its conserved first and last residue. A D gene is named only where the DNA matches it firmly. Size is stated for part of the rows, as once, few or many counts, or as a class when the clone is expanded.

V gene,J gene,clone size,D gene,CDR3 DNA,CDR3 protein
TRBV2,TRBJ2-5,NA,NA,TGTGCCAGCAGCCAGAGGTCTCAAGAGACCCAGTACTTC,CASSQRSQETQYF
TRBV7-9,TRBJ1-4,NA,NA,TGTGCCAGCAGCTTAAATCAACAGGGCAATGAAAAACTGTTTTTT,CASSLNQQGNEKLFF
TRBV7-9,TRBJ2-7,NA,TRBD1,TGTGCCAGCAGCTTAGCGGGGACAGGGAAGTGGGAGCAGTACTTC,CASSLAGTGKWEQYF
TRBV24-1,TRBJ2-2,once,NA,TGTGCCACCCAATCCGGTGACACCGGGGAGCTGTTTTTT,CATQSGDTGELFF
TRBV5-5,TRBJ1-1,once,NA,TGTGCCAGCAGCTTGGCCGCGGCCACTGAAGCTTTCTTT,CASSLAAATEAFF
TRBV5-1,TRBJ2-7,once,TRBD1,TGCGCCAGCAGCAAGGACAGGGTAAGCGAGCAGTACTTC,CASSKDRVSEQYF
TRBV15,TRBJ1-6,NA,TRBD1,TGTGCCACCAGCTCCCCGGGACAGGGGTTCGGTTCACCCCTCCACTTT,CATSSPGQGFGSPLHF
TRBV18,TRBJ2-2,NA,NA,TGTGCCAGCTCACCACCGGGGGGACCGGACACCGGGGAGCTGTTTTTT,CASSPPGGPDTGELFF
TRBV5-1,TRBJ1-3,few,NA,TGCGCCAGCAGCTTGGATCCAGGCTCTGGAAACACCATATATTTT,CASSLDPGSGNTIYF
TRBV19,TRBJ1-1,NA,NA,TGTGCCAGTAGTACACCGCGACAGCTATCTGAAGCTTTCTTT,CASSTPRQLSEAFF
TRBV14,TRBJ2-1,NA,NA,TGTGCCAGCAGCCAAGGTACCACCGCAGCCTACAATGAGCAGTTCTTC,CASSQGTTAAYNEQFF
TRBV6-5,TRBJ1-4,NA,NA,TGTGCCAGCAGACGGGACAACGGGGAAGAAAAACTGTTTTTT,CASRRDNGEEKLFF
TRBV19,TRBJ1-1,few,NA,TGTGCCAGTAGAGCGACAGTGATGAACACTGAAGCTTTCTTT,CASRATVMNTEAFF
TRBV7-9,TRBJ1-2,few,NA,TGTGCCAGCAGCTTAGCGCGACTCTATGGCTACACCTTC,CASSLARLYGYTF
TRBV5-1,TRBJ1-1,NA,NA,TGCGCCAGCAGCTTGGTGGGGGGGCGGGCTGAAGCTTTCTTT,CASSLVGGRAEAFF
TRBV7-9,TRBJ1-4,once,TRBD1,TGTGCCAGCAGCTTTGGAATGGGACAGGCTAATGAAAAACTGTTTTTT,CASSFGMGQANEKLFF
TRBV25-1,TRBJ1-1,NA,NA,TGTGCCAGCACCAAATCCCTGAACACTGAAGCTTTCTTT,CASTKSLNTEAFF
TRBV9,TRBJ1-6,NA,NA,TGTGCCAGCAGCGGCAATACCGGTAGCTCCTATAATTCACCCCTCCACTTT,CASSGNTGSSYNSPLHF
TRBV7-2,TRBJ1-4,NA,NA,TGTGCCAGCAGCTTATATGCGGGTACAACTAATGAAAAACTGTTTTTT,CASSLYAGTTNEKLFF
TRBV24-1,TRBJ1-1,NA,TRBD1,TGTGCCGCGGAAAATACAGGGGGCACTGAAGCTTTCTTT,CAAENTGGTEAFF
TRBV6-6,TRBJ1-5,NA,TRBD1,TGTGCCAGCAGTTACCAGGGGGCGCATCCCCAGCATTTT,CASSYQGAHPQHF
TRBV6-5,TRBJ2-3,NA,TRBD2,TGTGCCAGCAGTCGACTAGCGGGGTTGACAGATACGCAGTATTTT,CASSRLAGLTDTQYF
TRBV6-4,TRBJ2-1,NA,TRBD1,TGTGCCACAGGACAGGGGGGCGGTGAGCAGTTCTTC,CATGQGGGEQFF
TRBV4-1,TRBJ1-2,NA,NA,TGCGCCAGCAGCCAAGGTGACAGTAACTATGGCTACACCTTC,CASSQGDSNYGYTF
TRBV10-3,TRBJ1-2,NA,NA,TGTGCCATCAAAGGGGCCGGCGGTGAGTCGCTCTATGGCTACACCTTC,CAIKGAGGESLYGYTF
TRBV9,TRBJ2-2,NA,NA,TGTGCCAGCAGCGCCGAGGTAGGGGAGCTGTTTTTT,CASSAEVGELFF
TRBV12-5,TRBJ1-4,NA,TRBD1,TGTGCTAGTGGTTTAACAGGGGCTAGAGAAAAACTGTTTTTT,CASGLTGAREKLFF
TRBV6-5,TRBJ2-5,once,TRBD1,TGTGCCAGCAGTTTCCGACAGGGAAGGAAGACCCAGTACTTC,CASSFRQGRKTQYF
TRBV29-1,TRBJ1-1,NA,TRBD1,TGCAGCGTTTCGCCTAGTTGGGGGACAGGTATTAAGGGCACTGAAGCTTTCTTT,CSVSPSWGTGIKGTEAFF